One sample yielded the 28 T cell receptor beta chains listed below, sequenced in a study of vaccination and CD4 T cells after COVID-19. The treatment: roughly 11-day PBMC culture with coronavirus spike peptide pools or control peptides (ViraFEST assay). Researchers used the Oncomine TCR Beta short-read assay to sequence DNA from cultured CD4+ T cells. TCRdb re-called the PCR reads with MiXCR, one entry per CDR3 protein. The sample yields over 2,500 distinct CDR3 sequences, 30% seen once. Their antigens remain unidentified. The specimen was CD4+ T cells from blood, cultured in vitro, collected after SARS-CoV-2 vaccination. The receptors shown here come from a human donor who had recovered from COVID-19.

This clonotype is categorized as medium-sized. The V and J genes are TRBV7-2 and TRBJ1-2, with 7 bases aligning to TRBD1. The CDR3 contains 15 residues. The V segment lost 5 bases and the J segment 4 bases; nucleotides outside the gene matches: 10. CDR1 is SGHTA, CDR2 FQGNSA, per germline. CDR3 region: CASSRSPGQSYGYTF. The DNA for the CDR3 is TGTGCCAGCAGCCGGAGCCCGGGACAGAGCTATGGCTACACCTTC.

This clonotype is termed medium-sized. V is TRBV7-2 and J is TRBJ2-5; TRBD1 or TRBD2 may be the D gene (5 bases each). V lost 1 base to trimming and J lost 8 bases, with 20 bases between them. From germline, CDR1 is SGHTA and CDR2 FQGNSA. The CDR3 contains 16 residues. The CDR3 is CASSLGLGRSQGTQYF. The DNA for the CDR3 is TGTGCCAGCAGCTTAGGGCTGGGACGGTCCCAAGGTACCCAGTACTTC.

This clonotype is labeled as medium-sized. The V and J genes are TRBV20-1 and TRBJ1-2; D may be TRBD1 (5 bases). CDR1 and CDR2 (germline): DFQATT, SNEGSKA (reference sequence). There are 13 residues in the CDR3. V dropped 5 bases and J dropped 6 bases, with 16 bases sitting between them. CDR3: CSAARGGSNGYTF. The DNA for the CDR3 is TGCAGTGCTGCGAGGGGAGGGAGTAATGGCTACACCTTC.

V usage is TRBV28 and J usage is TRBJ1-5, with 8 bases identical to TRBD1. Per the germline V gene, CDR1 is MDHEN and CDR2 is SYDVKM. J was trimmed by 3 bases and V by 6 bases; bases with no gene match: 16. The CDR3 has 18 residues. The CDR3 here is CASRSKPARGRFNQPQHF. Written as DNA, the CDR3 is TGTGCCAGCAGGTCCAAGCCCGCCAGGGGGCGGTTCAATCAGCCCCAGCATTTT.

Judged by abundance, this clonotype is medium-sized. The chain uses TRBV20-1 and TRBJ2-7; perhaps TRBD2 as D (5 bases). CDR3 size: 14 residues. From germline, CDR1 is DFQATT and CDR2 SNEGSKA (reference sequence). The V end was cut by 1 base, the J end by 2 bases, with 12 bases between. This chain's CDR3 is CSARVLRVTYEQYF. CDR3 nucleotide sequence: TGCAGTGCTAGAGTTCTGCGGGTTACCTACGAGCAGTACTTC.

This clonotype was detected a few times. This rearrangement joins TRBV4-1 to TRBJ2-3; 7 bases line up with TRBD2. CDR1 MGHRA and CDR2 YSYEKL come from the germline V gene. V lost 1 base and J lost 5; bases outside the gene matches: 6. The CDR3 consists of 15 residues. The DNA of the CDR3 is TGCGCCAGCAGCCAAGCGGGGGGTAGGATAGATACGCAGTATTTT. Its translation is CASSQAGGRIDTQYF.

This clonotype was observed a single time. This chain uses TRBV28 with TRBJ1-2; TRBD1 matches at 8 bases. This CDR3 has 13 residues. Germline CDR1 is MDHEN and CDR2 is SYDVKM. V lost 10 bases and J lost 4; bases outside the gene matches: 8. CDR3 region: CATEITGGYGYTF. CDR3 in DNA: TGTGCCACCGAGATCACAGGGGGCTATGGCTACACCTTC.

The chain employs TRBV6-1 and TRBJ1-2; the D gene is possibly TRBD1 (6 bases). Germline loops: CDR1 MNHNS, CDR2 SASEGT. The CDR3 length is 13 residues. V was cut by 9 bases and J by 4 bases, with 15 bases left in between. The CDR3 region is CASKQGLLYGYTF. CDR3 bases: TGTGCCAGTAAACAGGGTTTGCTCTATGGCTACACCTTC.

This chain joins TRBV27 and TRBJ1-1; D call uncertain. CDR1 and CDR2 (germline): MNHEY, SMNVEV (reference sequence). The CDR3 has 14 amino acids. V lost 5 bases and J 0 bases, leaving 10 bases between the germline ends. The CDR3: CASSRRVLNTEAFF. CDR3 bases: TGTGCCAGCAGTCGCAGAGTACTGAACACTGAAGCTTTCTTT.

This clonotype qualifies as medium-sized. The gene calls are TRBV24-1 and TRBJ1-5; D remains ambiguous. Germline CDR1 reads KGHDR; CDR2 reads SFDVKD. The CDR3 extends over 13 amino acids. The V gene lost 7 bases and the J gene lost 0 bases, with 6 bases spanning the gap. The CDR3 protein is CATSTASNQPQHF. Written as DNA, the CDR3 is TGTGCCACCAGCACAGCTAGCAATCAGCCCCAGCATTTT.

This clonotype was seen a handful of times. The J gene is TRBJ2-5, the V gene TRBV9; the match to TRBD2 covers 15 bases. V gave up 3 bases and J gave up 2 bases; unmatched junction bases: 5. The CDR3 runs to 17 residues. Germline-derived CDR1 and CDR2 are SGDLS and YYNGEE. The CDR3 spells CASSAGTSGGKQETQYF. DNA for the CDR3: TGTGCCAGCAGCGCCGGGACTAGCGGGGGGAAACAAGAGACCCAGTACTTC.

This clonotype has just one count. This rearrangement joins TRBV7-9 to TRBJ2-7; D gene ambiguous. V dropped 5 bases and J dropped 5 bases, with 19 bases sitting between them. The CDR3 runs 15 residues. CDR1 is SEHNR, CDR2 FQNEAQ, per germline (reference sequence). The chain's CDR3 is CASSAYLPSWNEQYF. The CDR3 DNA reads as TGTGCCAGCAGCGCCTACCTTCCCTCGTGGAACGAGCAGTACTTC.

This clonotype was counted only a few times. This chain joins TRBV10-3 and TRBJ2-7; 9 positions match TRBD1. V trimming: 10 bases; J trimming: 0 bases; junction bases outside the gene matches: 10. Germline V gene lookup returns CDR1 ENHRY and CDR2 SYGVKD. The CDR3 covers 15 residues. In DNA, the CDR3 is TGTGCCACCTCCCCCCGGGACAGGGACTCCTACGAGCAGTACTTC. As protein: CATSPRDRDSYEQYF.

CDR3 in DNA: TGCAGTGCTAGTTTAGCGGGGCGGCCGTACTTC. Translating gives CSASLAGRPYF. The gene calls are TRBV20-1 and TRBJ2-5, with 8 bases aligning to TRBD2. Germline values: CDR1 DFQATT, CDR2 SNEGSKA (reference sequence). The CDR3 is 11 residues long. The junction had 7 bases not matched to a gene; V was cut back by 3 bases and J by 13 bases.

This chain connects TRBV10-1 to TRBJ1-6, with a tentative D call TRBD1 (5 bases). CDR1 WNHNN and CDR2 SYGVQD come from the germline V gene (reference sequence). V was clipped by 7 bases and J by 7 bases, with 11 bases between them. The CDR3 is 13 amino acids. This CDR3 reads CASNRRLNSPLHF. CDR3 coding DNA: TGCGCCAGCAACAGGCGACTGAATTCACCCCTCCACTTT.

By sample fraction, this clonotype is medium-sized. This rearrangement joins TRBV20-1 to TRBJ1-2, with 9 nucleotides matching TRBD1. Germline CDR1 reads DFQATT; CDR2 reads SNEGSKA (reference sequence). The CDR3 length is 14 residues. Trimming took 3 bases from V and 6 from J; bases not matched to a gene: 8. The CDR3: CSASVSQGANGYTF. The CDR3 coding sequence is TGCAGTGCTAGCGTATCACAGGGGGCAAATGGCTACACCTTC.

This sequence joins TRBV19 and TRBJ1-2; the match to TRBD1 covers 9 bases. Germline V gene data show CDR1 as LNHDA and CDR2 as SQIVND (reference sequence). V was clipped by 8 bases and J by 2 bases; unmatched bases: 15. This CDR3 region has 17 residues. The CDR3 sequence is CASYSKSGTGKNYGYTF. For the CDR3, the DNA is TGTGCCAGTTACTCAAAATCTGGGACAGGGAAGAACTATGGCTACACCTTC.

V and J are TRBV20-1 and TRBJ2-2, with a tentative D call TRBD1 (6 bases). CDR1 DFQATT and CDR2 SNEGSKA come from the germline V gene (reference sequence). There are 14 residues in the CDR3. This CDR3 is CSGQSGVTAGELFF. The DNA for the CDR3 is TGCAGCGGTCAATCAGGGGTAACCGCCGGGGAGCTGTTTTTT.

As to this clonotype: A read error may explain this, as a much larger clone is one base away. The conserved final phenylalanine or tryptophan is absent from the CDR3, which likely points to a read error. The CDR3 bases are TGTGCCAGCAGCCCCGCCAACTATGGGGGGCCGAATTCACCCCTCCACTCT. It codes for CASSPANYGGPNSPLHS. This chain connects TRBV7-6 to TRBJ1-6; TRBD1 is a possible D gene (6 bases). The CDR3 sequence is 17 residues long. CDR1 and CDR2 (germline): SGHVS, FNYEAQ. V dropped 5 bases and J dropped 7 bases, with 21 bases sitting between them.

As to this clonotype: A read error is possible here, since a much larger clone lies one base away. This chain uses TRBV7-2 with TRBJ2-1, with 11 bases that match TRBD2. V was clipped by 1 base and J by 12 bases; unmatched bases: 8. The V gene's germline CDR1 is SGHTA and CDR2 FQGNSA. The CDR3 covers 15 residues. The CDR3 loop is CASSLVAGGRSGQFF. CDR3 DNA: TGTGCCAGCAGCTTAGTAGCGGGGGGGCGGAGTGGGCAGTTCTTC.

This clonotype turned up a few times. The chain links TRBV20-1 to TRBJ1-1, with a weak D call TRBD1 (5 bases). Trimming stripped 0 bases from V and 0 bases from J, with 8 bases between. Germline V gene data show CDR1 as DFQATT and CDR2 as SNEGSKA (reference sequence). This CDR3 comprises 14 residues. The CDR3 reads CSARDGGLNTEAFF. The DNA of the CDR3 is TGCAGTGCTAGAGATGGGGGGTTGAACACTGAAGCTTTCTTT.

By proportion, this clonotype is medium-sized. J is TRBJ1-2 and V is TRBV6-4; 9 bases line up with TRBD1. Germline assignment: CDR1 MRHNA and CDR2 SNTAGT. CDR3 length: 13 amino acids. V lost 10 bases to trimming and J lost 5 bases; unmatched junction nucleotides: 8. The CDR3 is CAIPGQGLYGYTF. CDR3 in DNA: TGTGCCATCCCGGGACAGGGTCTGTATGGCTACACCTTC.

The table lists this clonotype with many counts. The chain uses TRBV20-1 and TRBJ1-6; TRBD1 matches 9 bases. CDR3 length: 17 amino acids. CDR1 is DFQATT and CDR2 is SNEGSKA in the germline V gene (reference sequence). V dropped 0 bases and J dropped 7; count of bases not matched to a gene: 10. CDR3 nucleotide sequence: TGCAGTGCTAGAGATGGGACGGGACAGGGTAGCAATTCACCCCTCCACTTT. Residues: CSARDGTGQGSNSPLHF.

Regarding this clonotype: Germline and junction disagree at one end, which may indicate a read error. The chain has TRBV6-2 or TRBV6-3 and TRBJ2-7; no clear D. Germline lookup yields CDR1 MNHEY and CDR2 SVGEGT. The CDR3 runs 14 residues. As DNA, the CDR3 is TGTGCCAGCAGTTACTGGGCAGCCCAATACGAGCAGCACTTC. Amino acids: CASSYWAAQYEQHF.

This clonotype has a handful of counts. V usage is TRBV27 and J usage is TRBJ2-7; D may be TRBD1 or TRBD2 (5 bases each). V lost 3 bases, J lost 5 bases, and 17 bases lay in between. The CDR3 contains 15 residues. Looked up from germline, CDR1 is MNHEY and CDR2 is SMNVEV (reference sequence). In DNA form, the CDR3 reads TGTGCCAGCAGTTTTTCTCCGGGGCCCCCACACGAGCAGTACTTC. Amino acids: CASSFSPGPPHEQYF.

By proportion, this clonotype is large. V usage is TRBV20-1 and J usage is TRBJ2-1, with D possibly being TRBD2 (6 bases). The CDR3 extends over 15 amino acids. CDR1 and CDR2 (germline): DFQATT, SNEGSKA (reference sequence). V lost 1 base, J lost 6 bases, and 16 bases lay in between. CDR3 region: CSARGRGSSLNEQFF. In nucleotides, the CDR3 is TGCAGTGCTAGAGGCCGGGGGTCGTCCCTCAATGAGCAGTTCTTC.

The rearrangement joins TRBV27 to TRBJ1-5; D might be TRBD1 (5 bases). Germline V gene lookup returns CDR1 MNHEY and CDR2 SMNVEV (reference sequence). CDR3 size: 15 residues. Deletions cut 2 bases from V and 6 bases from J, with 14 bases between. CDR3 in amino acids: CASSLEGTGRQPQHF. In nucleotides, the CDR3 is TGTGCCAGCAGTTTAGAGGGGACTGGGCGTCAGCCCCAGCATTTT.

The table lists this clonotype with a few counts. The V gene is TRBV20-1, the J gene TRBJ1-3; possibly TRBD1 for D (5 bases). V was cut by 3 bases and J by 8 bases, with 26 bases left in between. The CDR3 has 17 residues. Germline loops: CDR1 DFQATT, CDR2 SNEGSKA (reference sequence). CDR3: CSARLPQIPGGVDTIYF. CDR3 DNA sequence: TGCAGTGCTAGGCTCCCACAGATTCCGGGGGGAGTAGACACCATATATTTT.